Sequencing of this TCR beta chain was carried out in a study of blood T cell repertoires in COVID-19. In the study overall: The study drew acute and convalescent COVID-19 samples from the United States, Italy and Spain. PBMCs, B-cell-depleted T cells, or T cells provided the cDNA or gDNA that made up the material.

In the authors' methods: Amplification of reference gene primers provided the estimated nucleated cell counts. Repertoires were generated with immunoSEQ multiplex PCR, while TCRdb's copy carries only in-frame clones and drops some. That table gives V, J and clone size, and the DNA gave D and trimming. The sample carries just under 300,000 clones, around 90% recorded once. V gave up 6 bases and J gave up 7 bases; unmatched junction bases: 9. Germline V gene sequence: CDR1 LNHDA, CDR2 SQIVND (reference sequence). The CDR3 is 15 amino acids. The origin of this receptor is a man between 65 and 85 years old with acute or convalescent COVID-19. The rearrangement links TRBV19 to TRBJ2-2; 9 nucleotides line up with TRBD1. The sequencing input was peripheral blood. The CDR3 DNA sequence: TGTGCCAGTAGGGTGGGACAGGGTTTAATCGGGGAGCTGTTTTTT. This translates into CASRVGQGLIGELFF.